The rows below give T cell receptor beta chains drawn from one sample of a study of blood T cell repertoires in COVID-19. TCRdb's copy holds only in-frame clones and misses some; the assay was immunoSEQ multiplex PCR. The table has about 120,000 clones, over 85% seen once; the top ten hold approximately 3.7%. Sample: peripheral blood. The receptor set was obtained from a man in his forties or fifties with active COVID-19. The CDR3 runs from the conserved cysteine through the conserved F or W. The order of the fields is V gene, J gene, CDR3 protein.

>TRBV18|TRBJ1-4
CASSATGVNEKLFF
>TRBV5-1|TRBJ1-2
CASSLGQGDYGYTF
>TRBV27|TRBJ2-4
CASSAGSKNIQYF
>TRBV5-1|TRBJ1-2
CASSSFSGYGYTF
>TRBV3-1/TRBV3-2|TRBJ2-7
CASSQNREGRAAYEQYF
>TRBV19|TRBJ1-2
CASSIDGNYGYTF
>TRBV2|TRBJ2-1
CASSEALRDGRWSNEQFF
>TRBV4-1|TRBJ1-6
CASSQDTPNSPLHF
>TRBV19|TRBJ2-2
CATPVAGAGTGELFF
>TRBV24-1|TRBJ1-6
CATSDRTGSPLHF
>TRBV3-1/TRBV3-2|TRBJ2-1
CASSQAMRLSYNEQFF
>TRBV7-9|TRBJ1-1
CASSFAEHTEAFF
>TRBV11-3|TRBJ2-2
CASSLVYGSGNTGELFF
>TRBV6-1|TRBJ1-3
CASSERSFSGNTIYF